In its sample, the clone carrying this TCR beta chain was seen a few times. This sample is drawn from a study of blood T cell repertoires in COVID-19. Study-wide context: The analysed material was cDNA or gDNA that came from T cells, B-cell-depleted T cells, or PBMCs.

V shed 5 bases, J shed 1 base, and the junction held 8 bases outside the gene matches. Per germline, CDR1 SGHTA and CDR2 FQGTGA. This CDR3 region has 16 residues. TCRdb's table, derived via immunoSEQ multiplex PCR, lists solely in-frame clones and lacks some. The sample lists about 59,000 clones, around four fifths occurring once. This TCR was sampled from a woman in her 70s with acute or convalescent COVID-19. Sequencing input: peripheral blood. The rearrangement links TRBV7-3 to TRBJ1-1; 9 bases align to TRBD1. The CDR3 DNA sequence: TGTGCCAGCAGCCTCCCACAGGGGGCCGCGAACACTGAAGCTTTCTTT. Its translation: CASSLPQGAANTEAFF.